This T cell receptor (beta chain) is drawn from a study of blood T cell repertoires in COVID-19. Study summary: The study drew acute and convalescent COVID-19 samples from the United States, Italy and Spain. T cells, B-cell-depleted T cells, or PBMCs supplied cDNA or gDNA.

Trimming cost V 6 bases and J 5 bases, with 11 bases left between them. CDR1 is MNHEY, CDR2 SVGAGI, per germline. The length of the CDR3 is 13 residues. Measured with immunoSEQ multiplex PCR; TCRdb has only the in-frame clones, and not every one. Of about 230,000 clones listed, roughly 86% are singletons. Individuals drawn from 24 US areas were roughly 18 to 89 years old. This TCR came from a woman younger than 45 with acute COVID-19. This chain connects TRBV6-5 to TRBJ1-5, with D tentatively TRBD1 (6 bases). Sequenced input: PBMCs or T cells enriched from blood (not recorded which). The CDR3 reads CASRGGLYQPQHF. The CDR3 coding sequence is TGTGCCAGCAGAGGGGGATTATATCAGCCCCAGCATTTT.